This T cell receptor beta chain was retrieved from a study of OX40 agonist ivuxolimab in advanced cancers. Context from the whole study: Ivuxolimab, which targeted the costimulatory receptor OX40 (CD134), was an agonistic, fully human IgG2 monoclonal antibody. Intravenous ivuxolimab was administered to patients every 2 weeks at six dose levels: 0.01, 0.1, 0.3, 1.5, 3 and 10 mg/kg. Of the approximately 54 patients in dose escalation, some 20 had hepatocellular carcinoma, approximately 15 had melanoma, 9 had renal cell carcinoma and 9 had head and neck cancer. In the dose-escalation cohort, 82.7% of patients were male, and the mean age was 60 years with a range of about 23 to 79. Patients were allowed to have had prior anti-PD-1, anti-PD-L1 or anti-CTLA-4 therapy, and roughly two fifths of the dose-escalation patients had been treated with checkpoint inhibitors. Three dose-escalation patients achieved partial responses, one with hepatocellular carcinoma and two with cutaneous melanoma. The purpose of peripheral TCRbeta sequencing was to test whether ivuxolimab changed TCR sequence diversity and led to clonal T-cell expansion. The paper describes the monotherapy dose-escalation part (N of about 57 patients) of the phase I trial of ivuxolimab. Results and caveats for the whole study, not just this receptor: Partial responders in the 0.1-3.0 mg/kg groups had among the lowest normalized peripheral clonal expansion, especially among CD8+ T cells. After ivuxolimab, more expanded clones were found on average in CD8+ T cells than in CD4+ T cells. At doses from 0.1 to 3.0 mg/kg, clonal expansion was seen in both CD4+ and CD8+ blood T cells between baseline and week 6. Antigen specificity was not determined for the clonally expanded peripheral T cells. Low levels of normalized T-cell clonal expansion were also seen in some patients who did not respond.

As for this clone: Its antigen is currently not known. Base qualities were left out, and no much larger clone turns up one base away.

The V and J ends are trimmed by 1 base and 4 bases, leaving 9 bases between them. The germline V gene supplies CDR1 SGHTA and CDR2 FQGNSA. The CDR3 holds 14 amino acids from the cysteine to the phenylalanine. Solely the CDR3 DNA is kept, with 42 bases framed from the first base. Patients with autoimmune disease history or receiving systemic immunosuppression were excluded from the trial. Peripheral blood for TCR sequencing was collected from all dose cohorts at baseline, on cycle 4 day 1, and on cycle 7 day 1. The samples were drawn from a first-in-human, open-label, multicenter phase I dose-escalation trial of ivuxolimab. Adults with locally advanced or metastatic melanoma, renal cell carcinoma, hepatocellular carcinoma or head and neck squamous cell carcinoma were enrolled in the trial. CD4+ and CD8+ T cells were sorted separately from peripheral blood before TCR sequencing. Genomic DNA was isolated from the sorted cells so that the TCRbeta CDR3 region could be sequenced. The immunoSEQ Assay was used for sequencing of TCRbeta CDR3 regions. TCRdb took this table from immuneACCESS and kept in-frame rearrangements with V and J called. Such tables lack part of the clones; where checked against another copy, unresolved V genes explain under half of the gap, and the rest is unexplained. Here the sample has about 53,000 clones; 80% to 90% occur a single time. Of the sample, 11% is held by the ten largest clones.

The sequencing here drew on CD4+ or CD8+ T cells sorted from blood, taken in a trial of the OX40 agonist ivuxolimab. The V gene is TRBV7-2 and the J gene is TRBJ2-3; the D gene could be either TRBD1 or TRBD2, each agreeing at 5 bases. The clonotype originates from an adult with an advanced solid tumor such as melanoma, head and neck, liver or kidney cancer. The bases are TGTGCCAGCAGCTTAGTCGGGGCCGCAGATACGCAGTATTTT. This gives the protein CASSLVGAADTQYF.